The clone carrying this TCR beta chain was seen a few times. Antigen: not known. These data belong to a study of cytomegalovirus exposure and HLA in healthy donors. Study-wide points: Altogether, 170 or so TCR beta chains were recorded as cytomegalovirus-associated. In vitro testing confirmed a few CMV-associated chains as specific for CMV antigens.

Primers included in the PCR were 60 Vbeta and 13 Jbeta primers. The data were produced by immunoSEQ multiplex PCR, yet TCRdb's version contains in-frame clones alone and is incomplete. The profile shows roughly 80,000 clones, roughly 69% of them singletons. The V gene's germline CDR1 is LNHNV and CDR2 YYDKDF (reference sequence). V lost 0 bases and J lost 5; bases outside the gene matches: 6. This CDR3 is built from 15 residues. The V call is TRBV15, the J call TRBJ1-2; 7 bases are shared with TRBD1. The sample comprised PBMCs. The TCR was taken from a woman aged 45 to 65 in good health and CMV-seropositive. The CDR3: CATSRDRDREYGYTF. The CDR3 bases are TGTGCCACCAGCAGAGATCGCGACAGGGAATATGGCTACACCTTC.